The clone carrying this TCR beta chain was found many times. The antigen is unknown. Healthy Caucasians were all of the donors. The data stem from a study of identical twins. Whole-study results and caveats: Cord blood beta clonotypes present at high abundance carried fewer insertions; no such pattern appeared in memory repertoires.

The CDR3 spans 12 residues. Trimming took off 4 bases at V and 2 bases at J, with 6 bases between the two ends. Germline lookup yields CDR1 MNHNS and CDR2 SASEGT. The cDNA had a unique molecular identifier and a template-switch universal primer site. Each CDR3 protein gets one entry after TCRdb re-called the 5' RACE reads with MiXCR. The table includes roughly 700,000 distinct CDR3 sequences, approximately 9% detected once. The sample was also reused in another study, on yellow fever vaccine responses in identical twins. This second study says: The T cell response to vaccination in identical twins was reportedly partly convergent and partly personalized.

Sequencing input: PBMCs. This TCR was sampled from a woman under 30 in good health. The chain joins TRBV6-1 to TRBJ2-7, with a possible D match to TRBD1 (6 bases). This CDR3 reads CASSGQAYEQYF. The DNA for the CDR3 is TGTGCCAGCAGTGGACAGGCCTACGAGCAGTACTTC.